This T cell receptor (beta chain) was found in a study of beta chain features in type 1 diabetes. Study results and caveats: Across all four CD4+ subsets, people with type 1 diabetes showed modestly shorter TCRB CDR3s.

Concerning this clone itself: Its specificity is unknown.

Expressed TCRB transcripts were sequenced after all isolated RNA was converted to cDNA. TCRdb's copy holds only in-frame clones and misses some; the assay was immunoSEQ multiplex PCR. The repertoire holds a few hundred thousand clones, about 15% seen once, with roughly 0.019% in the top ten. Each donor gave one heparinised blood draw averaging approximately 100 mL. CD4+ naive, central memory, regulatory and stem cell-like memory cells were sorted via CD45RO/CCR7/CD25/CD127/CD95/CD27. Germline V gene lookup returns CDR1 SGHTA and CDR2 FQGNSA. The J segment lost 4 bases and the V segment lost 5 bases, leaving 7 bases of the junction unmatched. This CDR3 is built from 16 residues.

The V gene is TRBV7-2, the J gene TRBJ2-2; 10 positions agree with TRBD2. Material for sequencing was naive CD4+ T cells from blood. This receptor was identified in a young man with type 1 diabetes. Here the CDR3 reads CASSPELAGLTGELFF. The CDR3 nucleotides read TGTGCCAGCAGCCCCGAACTAGCGGGACTCACCGGGGAGCTGTTTTTT.